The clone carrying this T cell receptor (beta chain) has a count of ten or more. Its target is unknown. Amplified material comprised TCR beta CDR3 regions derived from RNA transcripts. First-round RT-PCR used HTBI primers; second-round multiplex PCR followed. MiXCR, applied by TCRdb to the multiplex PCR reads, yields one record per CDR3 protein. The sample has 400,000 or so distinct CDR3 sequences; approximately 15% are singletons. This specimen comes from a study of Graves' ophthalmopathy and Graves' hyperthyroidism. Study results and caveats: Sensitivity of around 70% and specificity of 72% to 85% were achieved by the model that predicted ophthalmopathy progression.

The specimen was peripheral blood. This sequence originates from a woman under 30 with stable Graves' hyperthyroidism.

CDR3 nucleotide sequence: TGTGCCAGCAGTTACGGGCCGGGGGACGAGCAGTACTTC. Protein: CASSYGPGDEQYF. V gene TRBV6-2 or TRBV6-3 combines with J gene TRBJ2-7, with a tentative D call TRBD2 (6 bases). The V and J ends lost 2 bases and 5 bases respectively, with 10 bases between them. The CDR3 extends over 13 amino acids. Germline CDR1 reads MNHEY; CDR2 reads SVGEGT.